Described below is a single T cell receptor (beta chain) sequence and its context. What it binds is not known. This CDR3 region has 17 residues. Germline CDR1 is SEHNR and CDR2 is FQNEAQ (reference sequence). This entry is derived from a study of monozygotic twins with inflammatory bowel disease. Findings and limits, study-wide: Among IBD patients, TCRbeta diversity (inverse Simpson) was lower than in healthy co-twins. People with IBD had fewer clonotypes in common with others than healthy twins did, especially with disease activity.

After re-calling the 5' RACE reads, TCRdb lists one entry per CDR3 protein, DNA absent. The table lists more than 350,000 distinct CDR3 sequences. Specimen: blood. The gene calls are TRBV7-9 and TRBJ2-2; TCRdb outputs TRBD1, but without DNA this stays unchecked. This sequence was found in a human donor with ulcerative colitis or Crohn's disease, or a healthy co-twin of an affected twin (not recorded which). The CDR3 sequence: CASSSIPSAPNTGELFF.